This TCR beta chain is drawn from a study of shared clonotypes between healthy human individuals. Overall study: CD4 naive and CD4 memory each took three plates per donor, while CD8 naive took two and CD8 memory one.

Clones were read by immunoSEQ multiplex PCR, and TCRdb kept only the in-frame ones, dropping some. This sample has hundreds of thousands of clones, with 95% to 96% found just once. Study-wide results and caveats: Generation of non-shared clonotypes was less probable than generation of clonotypes shared by all four donors.

About this clone itself: Its antigen is unknown.

Trimming shortened V by 5 bases and J by 8 bases, and 15 bases separated the two germline ends. The CDR3 covers 13 residues. The germline V gene encodes CDR1 SGHAT and CDR2 FQNNGV. Only CD45RO-negative cells positively selected for CCR7 counted as naive CD8 cells, so terminally differentiated effector memory CD45RA+ cells were excluded. Among the donors, all were Caucasian adults who lived in Nashville, Tennessee. The V call is TRBV11-2, the J call TRBJ1-2, with a weak D call TRBD1 (5 bases). Material: naive CD8+ T cells sorted from blood. This receptor was obtained from a woman aged 25-40 years in good health. The CDR3 nucleotides read TGTGCCAGCAGCGCCGTTTTCGGGGGGGGCTACACCTTC. Translating gives CASSAVFGGGYTF.